The present entry profiles one T cell receptor beta chain with its context. This likely reflects a read error, since a far larger clone is one base away. Through Arm-PCR of CDR3 regions and iRepertoire HTBI primers, TCR beta libraries were built. TCRdb re-analysed the multiplex PCR reads in MiXCR, keeping a single row per CDR3 protein. Of a few hundred thousand distinct CDR3 sequences listed, about an eighth are singletons. This specimen belongs to a study of regulatory T cells in long-lasting Graves disease. Regarding time point: newly diagnosed GD, antithyroid drugs for less than 3 months. Extracted RNA from PBMCs served as the source of the TCR library. This CDR3 spans 16 amino acids. In germline, CDR1 is MNHNS, CDR2 SASEGT. V was pared by 3 bases and J by 11 bases, with 25 bases between. This sample also belongs to another study, concerning T cells in Graves' hyperthyroidism and ophthalmopathy.

The receptor was derived from a woman between 18 and 29 years old with Graves disease. The V and J genes are TRBV6-1 and TRBJ2-5, with D maybe TRBD1 (5 bases). Sequencing was performed on peripheral blood mononuclear cells (PBMCs), taken at new diagnosis, from a patient treated with antithyroid drugs. CDR3 in DNA: TGTGCCAGCAGTGATGGTAAGGGGTACTCCTACAATGAGCAGTACTTC. Protein sequence: CASSDGKGYSYNEQYF.